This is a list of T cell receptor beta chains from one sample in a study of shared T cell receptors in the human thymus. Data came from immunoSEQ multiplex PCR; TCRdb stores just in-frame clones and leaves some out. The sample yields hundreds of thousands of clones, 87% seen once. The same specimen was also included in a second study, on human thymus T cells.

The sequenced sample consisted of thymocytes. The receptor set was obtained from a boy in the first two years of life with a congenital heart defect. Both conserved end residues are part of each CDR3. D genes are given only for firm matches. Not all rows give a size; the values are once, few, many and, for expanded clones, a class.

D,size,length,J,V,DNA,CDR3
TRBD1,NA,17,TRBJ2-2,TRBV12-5,TGTGCTAGTGGTTTGGGCCCGGGACAGGGAAGGACCGGGGAGCTGTTTTTT,CASGLGPGQGRTGELFF
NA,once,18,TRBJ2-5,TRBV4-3,TGCGCCAGCAGCCAAGAACCCGCCCTGGGGGGAGAGGAAGAGACCCAGTACTTC,CASSQEPALGGEEETQYF
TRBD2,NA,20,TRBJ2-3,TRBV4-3,TGCGCCAGCAGCCAAGATGTTAGGTTGGGACTAGCAATACACTTAGATACGCAGTATTTT,CASSQDVRLGLAIHLDTQYF
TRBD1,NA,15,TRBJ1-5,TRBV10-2,TGCGCCAGCAGTGAATCGGACAGGGTTTCTCAGCCCCAGCATTTT,CASSESDRVSQPQHF
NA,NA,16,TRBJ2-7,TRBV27,TGTGCCAGCAGTTTGTTTCCCAGCGAGAGCTCCTACGAGCAGTACTTC,CASSLFPSESSYEQYF
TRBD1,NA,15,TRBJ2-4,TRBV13,TGTGCCAGCAGCCACGGACAGGCCCACTGGGACATTCAGTACTTC,CASSHGQAHWDIQYF
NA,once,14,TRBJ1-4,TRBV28,TGTGCCAGCAGTTTATGGGGGGCAAATGGAAAACTGTTTTTT,CASSLWGANGKLFF
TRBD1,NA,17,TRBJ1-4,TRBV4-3,TGCGCCAGCAGCCAAGATTGGCCGACAGGGAAGGATGAAAAACTGTTTTTT,CASSQDWPTGKDEKLFF
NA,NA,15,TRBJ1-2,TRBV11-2,TGTGCCAGCAGCTTATTGCGAGCCACCAACTATGGCTACACCTTC,CASSLLRATNYGYTF
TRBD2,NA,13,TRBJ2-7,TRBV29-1,TGCAGCGTTAGAAATAGCGGGAGTGACGAGCAGTACTTC,CSVRNSGSDEQYF
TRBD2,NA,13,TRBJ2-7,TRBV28,TGTGCCAGCAGTCAACGGGGGGGATACGAGCAGTACTTC,CASSQRGGYEQYF
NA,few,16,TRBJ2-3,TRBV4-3,TGCGCCAGCAGCCAAGGCCGGGTACCAGGGACAGATACGCAGTATTTT,CASSQGRVPGTDTQYF
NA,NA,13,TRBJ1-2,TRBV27,TGTGCCAGCAGTGGAACAGGAACGCGTGGCTACACCTTC,CASSGTGTRGYTF
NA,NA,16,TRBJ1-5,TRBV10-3,TGTGCCATCAGTGACGACGGGGAAGATAGCAATCAGCCCCAGCATTTT,CAISDDGEDSNQPQHF
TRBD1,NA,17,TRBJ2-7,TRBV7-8,TGTGCCAGCAGCTCAAGGACAGGGGGTTATAGGCCCTACGAGCAGTACTTC,CASSSRTGGYRPYEQYF
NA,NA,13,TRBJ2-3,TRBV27,TGTGCCAGCAGGGATACTACCACAGATACGCAGTATTTT,CASRDTTTDTQYF
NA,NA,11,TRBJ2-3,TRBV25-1,TGTGCCAGCAGTGCGACAGATACGCAGTATTTT,CASSATDTQYF
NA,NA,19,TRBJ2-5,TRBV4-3,TGCGCCAGCAGCCAAGATTTCGGGGCGGGGGCGCCTAAACAAGAGACCCAGTACTTC,CASSQDFGAGAPKQETQYF
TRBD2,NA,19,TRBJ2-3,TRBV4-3,TGCGCCAGCAGCCAAGATCGGTCTAGCGGGTTTGCTAGCACAGATACGCAGTATTTT,CASSQDRSSGFASTDTQYF
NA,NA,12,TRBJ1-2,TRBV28,TGTGCCAGCAGTTTGGCGGGCGATGGCTACACCTTC,CASSLAGDGYTF
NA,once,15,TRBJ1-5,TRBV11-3,TGTGCCAGCAGCTTAGTTGGAGGGGTGGGTCAGCCCCAGCATTTT,CASSLVGGVGQPQHF
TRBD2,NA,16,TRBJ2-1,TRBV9,TGTGCCAGCAGCGCGGGAACTAGCGGCTTATACAATGAGCAGTTCTTC,CASSAGTSGLYNEQFF
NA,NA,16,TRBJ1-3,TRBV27,TGTGCCAGCAGTCGGAGTGGCAGGGAAGGGAGGCACACCATATATTTT,CASSRSGREGRHTIYF
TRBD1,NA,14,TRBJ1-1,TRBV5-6,TGTGCCAGCAGCTTGAGGGACAGGGACACTGAAGCTTTCTTT,CASSLRDRDTEAFF
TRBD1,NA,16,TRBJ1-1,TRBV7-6,TGTGCCAGCAGAGCTTTCGTTCAGGGGGTTAACACTGAAGCTTTCTTT,CASRAFVQGVNTEAFF
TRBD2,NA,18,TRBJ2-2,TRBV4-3,TGCGCCAGCAGCCAAGATTCAGCGGGGGGGCCGGGCACCGGGGAGCTGTTTTTT,CASSQDSAGGPGTGELFF
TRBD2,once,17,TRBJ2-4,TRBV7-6,TGTGCCAGCAGCTTAGGGCTAGCGGGAGGGGATAAAAACATTCAGTACTTC,CASSLGLAGGDKNIQYF
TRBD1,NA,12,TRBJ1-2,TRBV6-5,TGTGCCAGCACCCAACAGGGGTCTGGCTACACCTTC,CASTQQGSGYTF
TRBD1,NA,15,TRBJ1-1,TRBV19,TGTGCCAGTAGTGCGGACAGGAGAGGGGACACTGAAGCTTTCTTT,CASSADRRGDTEAFF
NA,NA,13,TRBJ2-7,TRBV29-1,TGCAGCGTTGAAGGACATCGTTCCTACGAGCAGTACTTC,CSVEGHRSYEQYF
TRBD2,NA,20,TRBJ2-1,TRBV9,TGTGCCAGCAGCGTAAGGCCTAGCGGGATGGCCTTAAGCTCCTACAATGAGCAGTTCTTC,CASSVRPSGMALSSYNEQFF
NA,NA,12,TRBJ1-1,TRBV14,TGTGCCAGCAGCCCGAGGACAGCTGAAGCTTTCTTT,CASSPRTAEAFF
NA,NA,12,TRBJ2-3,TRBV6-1,TGTGCCAGCAGTGAAGCGGAGGATACGCAGTATTTT,CASSEAEDTQYF